The 30 T cell receptor beta chains below come from one sample, sequenced in a study of post-analysis software for immune sequencing data. Broader study findings: In patients, about five TRBV segments were more frequent than in controls, with TRBV5-6, TRBV5-1 and TRBV20-1 among them.

For these TCRs, the target antigens are not known. Carried by the TCR beta cDNA libraries were unique molecular identifiers. One entry per CDR3 protein, called by TCRdb with MiXCR from the PCR reads. The sample has about 760,000 distinct CDR3 sequences, around 27% seen once; the top ten hold roughly 0.54%. Sequences were obtained from blood. The receptors come from a girl under 18 with multiple sclerosis.

V usage is TRBV7-2 and J usage is TRBJ2-3; possibly TRBD2 for D (6 bases). The V and J ends lost 4 bases and 1 base respectively, with 18 bases between them. This CDR3 spans 17 amino acids. CDR1 is SGHTA and CDR2 is FQGNSA in the germline V gene. Written as DNA, the CDR3 is TGTGCCAGCAGCTCTAGACCGGCGGGGCCGGGCACAGATACGCAGTATTTT. This codes for CASSSRPAGPGTDTQYF.

The chain employs TRBV7-2 and TRBJ2-4, with 12 positions matching TRBD2. The CDR3 covers 14 residues. Per the germline V gene, CDR1 is SGHTA and CDR2 is FQGNSA. J gave up 9 bases and V 5 bases, and 5 bases lay outside the gene matches. The CDR3 spells CASSTTSGGGIQYF. The CDR3 DNA follows: TGTGCCAGCAGCACGACTAGCGGGGGCGGCATTCAGTACTTC.

This clonotype has just a few counts. V gene TRBV6-6 combines with J gene TRBJ2-7; TRBD2 might be the D (6 bases). Trimming left V 0 bases short and J 6 bases short, with 12 bases between. This CDR3 is built from 14 residues. Germline loops: CDR1 MNHNY, CDR2 SVGAGI (reference sequence). CDR3 in DNA: TGTGCCAGCAGTTACTCTTTGGGGGGTCCCGAGCAGTACTTC. The encoded protein is CASSYSLGGPEQYF.

The chain is built from TRBV15 and TRBJ2-2; no clear D gene. V dropped 0 bases and J dropped 8 bases, with 7 bases sitting between them. Germline lookup yields CDR1 LNHNV and CDR2 YYDKDF (reference sequence). This CDR3 has 13 residues. The CDR3 protein is CATSRDRAGELFF. In nucleotides, the CDR3 is TGTGCCACCAGCAGAGATAGGGCTGGGGAGCTGTTTTTT.

This clonotype was detected ten times or more. The chain couples TRBV20-1 to TRBJ2-7; D perhaps matches TRBD2 (6 bases). V lost 7 bases, J lost 9 bases, and 13 bases lay in between. Germline V gene sequence: CDR1 DFQATT, CDR2 SNEGSKA (reference sequence). This CDR3 has 10 amino acids. The CDR3 spells CSVGREVQYF. In nucleotides, the CDR3 is TGCAGTGTAGGCAGGGAGGTGCAGTACTTC.

The chain recombines TRBV7-2 with TRBJ2-1; D remains unclear. The CDR3 is 12 amino acids. Germline V gives CDR1 SGHTA, CDR2 FQGNSA. The ends were cut back, 3 bases at V and 13 bases at J, with 13 bases in the middle. CDR3 amino acids: CASSFTLIPQFF. CDR3 coding DNA: TGTGCCAGCAGCTTCACCCTAATACCACAGTTCTTC. Combining the CDR3 with reference TRBV7-2 and TRBJ2-1 gives the whole variable domain GAGVSQSPSNKVTEKGKDVELRCDPISGHTALYWYRQSLGQGLEFLIYFQGNSAPDKSGLPSDRFSAERTGGSVSTLTIQRTQQEDSAVYLCASSFTLIPQFFGPGTRLTVL.

V gene TRBV5-5 combines with J gene TRBJ2-1, with D uncertain. The CDR3 is made up of 14 amino acids. The ends were cut back, 0 bases at V and 10 bases at J, with 14 bases in the middle. Per germline, CDR1 SGHKS and CDR2 YYEKEE (reference sequence). CDR3 residues: CASSLGLGSGEQFF. The CDR3 bases are TGTGCCAGCAGCTTGGGTTTGGGTTCAGGCGAGCAGTTCTTC.

This clonotype was seen repeatedly, ten times or more. The chain carries TRBV4-3 and TRBJ2-7; 13 nucleotides match TRBD2. Per germline, CDR1 LGHNA and CDR2 YSLEER. V lost 3 bases and J lost 3; bases outside the gene matches: 2. The length of the CDR3 is 15 residues. CDR3 residues: CASSQGLAGIYEQYF. The CDR3 nucleotides are TGCGCCAGCAGCCAGGGACTAGCGGGGATCTACGAGCAGTACTTC.

This clonotype was found many times. The rearrangement uses TRBV4-3 and TRBJ2-7; 10 bases match TRBD2. Germline V CDR1 and CDR2: LGHNA, YSLEER. The CDR3 loop spans 15 amino acids. V shed 1 base and J 2 bases; nucleotides not matched to a gene: 2. CDR3 residues: CASSQGLAGAYEQYF. The CDR3 DNA reads TGCGCCAGCAGCCAAGGCCTAGCGGGAGCCTACGAGCAGTACTTC.

The chain joins TRBV19 to TRBJ2-1, with D possibly being TRBD2 (7 bases). CDR3 size: 16 residues. CDR1 LNHDA and CDR2 SQIVND come from the germline V gene (reference sequence). V lost 8 bases to trimming and J lost 7 bases, with 24 bases between them. The CDR3 spells CASAGTRVGGGNEQFF. In DNA, the CDR3 is TGTGCCAGTGCCGGAACTAGGGTGGGAGGGGGGAATGAGCAGTTCTTC.

The J gene is TRBJ2-1, the V gene TRBV7-2, with 7 bases matching TRBD1. The CDR3 spans 16 residues. V was clipped by 5 bases and J by 1 base; unmatched bases: 8. CDR1 SGHTA and CDR2 FQGNSA come from the germline V gene. CDR3: CASSRTGDASYNEQFF. In nucleotides, the CDR3 is TGTGCCAGCAGCCGAACAGGGGATGCTTCCTACAATGAGCAGTTCTTC.

This chain joins TRBV9 and TRBJ2-2; TRBD1 matches 8 bases. This CDR3 region has 18 residues. The V and J ends lost 0 bases and 6 bases, in that order; junction bases with no gene match: 13. Germline values: CDR1 SGDLS, CDR2 YYNGEE. For the CDR3, the DNA is TGTGCCAGCAGCGTAGTTTCCGGGGACAGGTTCAACCCCGGGGAGCTGTTTTTT. Residues: CASSVVSGDRFNPGELFF.

This chain uses TRBV4-1 with TRBJ1-6, with D perhaps matching TRBD1 (6 bases). Germline values: CDR1 MGHRA, CDR2 YSYEKL. V lost 0 bases, J lost 9 bases, and 15 bases lay in between. The CDR3 contains 16 residues. The CDR3 is CASSQERGVLVSPLHF. CDR3 sequence (DNA): TGCGCCAGCAGCCAAGAAAGGGGGGTTTTAGTTTCACCCCTCCACTTT.

The chain uses TRBV5-1 and TRBJ2-5, with 7 bases lining up with TRBD2. The germline V gene has CDR1 SGHRS and CDR2 YFSETQ. Trimming removed 3 bases from V and 4 bases from J; junction bases left unmatched: 15. The CDR3 is 17 amino acids. CDR3 DNA: TGCGCCAGCAGCTCTTCGACCATACCCAGCGGGATAGAGACCCAGTACTTC. Protein: CASSSSTIPSGIETQYF. Together with reference TRBV5-1 and TRBJ2-5, the CDR3 gives the full variable domain: KAGVTQTPRYLIKTRGQQVTLSCSPISGHRSVSWYQQTPGQGLQFLFEYFSETQRNKGNFPGRFSGRQFSNSRSEMNVSTLELGDSALYLCASSSSTIPSGIETQYFGPGTRLLVL.

The chain joins TRBV4-1 to TRBJ2-7; 11 positions match TRBD2. Looked up from germline, CDR1 is MGHRA and CDR2 is YSYEKL. The CDR3 sequence is 13 residues long. V trimming: 1 base; J trimming: 12 bases; junction bases outside the gene matches: 5. CDR3 in amino acids: CASSQALAGARYF. The CDR3 region has the DNA TGCGCCAGCAGCCAAGCACTAGCGGGAGCTAGGTACTTC.

This clonotype came up a few times. The chain links TRBV7-2 to TRBJ2-3, with D possibly TRBD1 on 5 matching bases. The V end lost 5 bases, the J end lost 8 bases, and 23 bases lay between the germline ends. Germline values: CDR1 SGHTA, CDR2 FQGNSA. The CDR3 contains 16 residues. CDR3 DNA sequence: TGTGCCAGCAGCCTCACTTCTGGCGGTACAGGCGGTACGCAGTATTTT. This encodes CASSLTSGGTGGTQYF.

The chain recombines TRBV20-1 with TRBJ2-7; 8 bases are shared with TRBD1. The trim removed 3 bases at V and 2 bases at J, leaving 12 bases unmatched. This CDR3 has 16 amino acids. CDR1 and CDR2 (germline): DFQATT, SNEGSKA (reference sequence). CDR3 nucleotides: TGCAGTGCTAGCCCCCTTGGACAGGGTATCGCCTACGAGCAGTACTTC. Its translation is CSASPLGQGIAYEQYF.

In this sample, this clonotype turned up a few times. The chain recombines TRBV19 with TRBJ2-3; possibly TRBD2 for D (5 bases). The CDR3 length is 13 residues. V lost 4 bases and J 11 bases, leaving 16 bases between the germline ends. The V gene's germline CDR1 is LNHDA and CDR2 SQIVND (reference sequence). CDR3 region: CASSTTGDKVQYF. The CDR3 DNA follows: TGTGCCAGTAGTACCACCGGGGATAAGGTGCAGTATTTT.

This clonotype was counted a few times. The chain links TRBV7-9 to TRBJ2-4; 13 bases match TRBD2. V lost 5 bases and J lost 5; bases outside the gene matches: 15. Germline loops: CDR1 SEHNR, CDR2 FQNEAQ (reference sequence). This CDR3 comprises 19 residues. CDR3 DNA sequence: TGTGCCAGCAGCCCAGGGACTAGCGGGACCCCTCGGAGGGAAAACATTCAGTACTTC. Protein product: CASSPGTSGTPRRENIQYF.

This clonotype was observed a few times. CDR3 in DNA: TGTGCCAGCAGTTCACACCGACAGGGTGGGCCCAACGAGCAGTACTTC. Translation: CASSSHRQGGPNEQYF. The J gene is TRBJ2-5, the V gene TRBV28; 7 bases align to TRBD1. The end of the DNA fits TRBJ2-7 better, so the J call may be wrong. The germline CDR1 and CDR2 sequences are MDHEN and SYDVKM. The length of the CDR3 is 16 residues.

The J gene is TRBJ2-5, the V gene TRBV2, with D possibly being TRBD2 (7 bases). Germline loops: CDR1 SNHLY, CDR2 FYNNEI. This CDR3 has 13 amino acids. The V end was cut by 6 bases, the J end by 11 bases, with 19 bases between. The CDR3 nucleotides read TGTGCCAGCAGGTACAGGGCGGGGGATGAGCAGTACTTC. Its protein is CASRYRAGDEQYF.

V and J are TRBV10-3 and TRBJ2-3, with 8 nucleotides matching TRBD1. Germline CDR1 and CDR2: ENHRY and SYGVKD. The CDR3 is made up of 13 amino acids. With 6 bases clipped from V and 5 bases from J, the junction kept 4 bases outside the gene matches. The CDR3 DNA reads TGTGCCATCAGCGAGACAGGGGTAGATACGCAGTATTTT. Translation: CAISETGVDTQYF.

This clonotype was detected only a few times. The rearrangement links TRBV20-1 to TRBJ2-3; possible D gene TRBD2, 5 bases. The CDR3 consists of 11 residues. V was clipped by 6 bases and J by 5 bases, with 9 bases between them. Germline CDR1 reads DFQATT; CDR2 reads SNEGSKA (reference sequence). The DNA of the CDR3 is TGCAGTGCCGTACGGGGAGATACGCAGTATTTT. It encodes CSAVRGDTQYF.

This clonotype was found many times. V and J are TRBV28 and TRBJ2-7; D perhaps matches TRBD1 (8 bases). V lost 5 bases, J lost 3 bases, and 14 bases lay in between. This CDR3 has 14 residues. CDR1 and CDR2 from the germline V gene are MDHEN and SYDVKM. CDR3 residues: CASSSGTGVYEQYF. CDR3 DNA: TGTGCCAGCAGTAGCGGGACAGGCGTCTACGAGCAGTACTTC.

This clonotype was seen ten or more times. V and J are TRBV4-2 and TRBJ2-3, with D perhaps matching TRBD2 (6 bases). This CDR3 spans 15 amino acids. Germline V gene data show CDR1 as LGHNA and CDR2 as YNFKEQ. Between the trimmed V and J ends, which lost 2 bases and 5 bases, there was a span of 14 bases. For the CDR3, the DNA is TGTGCCAGCAGCCAAAGGGCGGGGAAGGGAGATACGCAGTATTTT. Its protein is CASSQRAGKGDTQYF.

CDR3 bases: TGCAGTGCTAAATCGGGCCAAGAGACCCAGTACTTC. Translated: CSAKSGQETQYF. The rearrangement links TRBV20-1 to TRBJ2-5, with D uncertain. The germline V and J ends were trimmed by 4 bases and 1 base, with 7 bases remaining between them. The germline CDR1 and CDR2 sequences are DFQATT and SNEGSKA (reference sequence). The CDR3 covers 12 residues.

V usage is TRBV29-1 and J usage is TRBJ1-2; D perhaps matches TRBD1 (5 bases). The ends were cut back, 4 bases at V and 7 bases at J, with 10 bases in the middle. Germline V gives CDR1 SQVTM, CDR2 ANQGSEA. CDR3 size: 11 residues. The CDR3 sequence is CSVVGVGGYTF. CDR3 DNA sequence: TGCAGCGTTGTAGGGGTTGGTGGCTACACCTTC.

The CDR3 nucleotides are TGCAGTGCTAGAGCGGCAGGGAGAAGGTACGAGCAGTACTTC. Amino acids: CSARAAGRRYEQYF. The gene calls are TRBV20-1 and TRBJ2-7; D tentatively fits TRBD1 or TRBD2 (5 bases each). CDR1 DFQATT and CDR2 SNEGSKA come from the germline V gene (reference sequence). The CDR3 is 14 residues long. The V gene lost 1 base and the J gene lost 4 bases, with 14 bases spanning the gap.

This clonotype was recorded a few times. V usage is TRBV29-1 and J usage is TRBJ2-7, with D possibly being TRBD1 (6 bases). V dropped 5 bases and J dropped 2 bases, with 16 bases sitting between them. The CDR3 runs to 14 residues. Germline V gives CDR1 SQVTM, CDR2 ANQGSEA. CDR3 in DNA: TGCAGCGTTCGGCAGGGGATTACCGCCTACGAGCAGTACTTC. Amino acid sequence: CSVRQGITAYEQYF.

The CDR3 region has the DNA TGCGCCAGCAGTGAGAGCGGGAGTTTCTACAATGAGCAGTTCTTC. This codes for CASSESGSFYNEQFF. The chain has TRBV10-1 and TRBJ2-1; 8 bases agree with TRBD2. This CDR3 is 15 amino acids long. Germline V CDR1 and CDR2: WNHNN, SYGVQD (reference sequence). V was clipped by 2 bases and J by 3 bases; unmatched bases: 3.